This note documents a single TCR beta chain sequence. This clone was seen more than once but under ten times. It has no known antigen specificity. Base qualities were left out, and no much larger clone turns up one base away. TCRbeta CDR3 regions were amplified from genomic DNA using the immunoSEQ Assay, a bias-controlled multiplex PCR. The original methods were these. Within the assay, amplification of reference gene primers was used to estimate how many nucleated cells each sample contained. Sequence reads were collapsed and filtered to measure the absolute abundance of every unique TCRbeta CDR3 rearrangement. For each sample, productive Simpson clonality was calculated by taking the square root of Simpson's diversity index across productive rearrangements. Entries here come from immuneACCESS through TCRdb and include only in-frame sequences with V and J called. Some clones fail to appear in such tables; in the studies checked, an unresolved V gene covers under half of the shortfall, and the cause of the remainder is unknown. The DNA gave D and trimming, while V, J and clone size come from that table. Across this sample there are roughly 29,000 clones, with about 85% seen only once. The ten biggest clones cover about a tenth of the sample.

Collaborating institutions collected whole blood in K2EDTA tubes following their own protocols. Collaborator samples were shipped for TCRbeta analysis as frozen whole blood, isolated PBMCs, or DNA extracted from either sample type. V gives up 5 bases and J gives up 4 bases, and the segment between their germline ends measures 8 bases. Its CDR3 holds 12 amino acids, cysteine through phenylalanine. This entry keeps only the CDR3 DNA: 36 bases, framed from base 1. The germline V gene yields MNHEY for CDR1 and SVGAGI for CDR2. These data originate in a study of blood T cell repertoires in COVID-19 (dated by TCRdb to between 2020 and 2021). Study-wide context: Collaborator samples came from the United States, Italy and Spain and covered acute and convalescent phases of COVID-19. The material from the prospective study consisted of cDNA or gDNA derived from T cells, B-cell-depleted T cells, or PBMCs. The dataset comprised deeply sampled blood TCRbeta repertoires from subjects exposed to, actively infected with, or recovered from COVID-19. The repertoires were made available in a free public database intended to serve as a resource for research on the immune response to SARS-CoV-2. The samples were drawn from two sources: the first 160 participants of the ongoing ImmuneRACE study, and 1,200 or so subjects contributed by 6 global collaborators. Nearly every sample came with metadata listing a de-identified subject ID, COVID-19 status, age in years and sex. Where available, HLA class I and class II types were taken from metadata supplied by the sample provider and were not determined by assay-based typing.

Broad study findings and their caveats: How much clinical and demographic metadata was included differed by source and by participant, and the metadata was provided uncurated.

The chain links TRBV6-5 with TRBJ1-2; a confident D gene designation cannot be given. The TCR sequence derives from a human donor in a cohort sampled during active COVID-19. Sequencing was carried out using peripheral blood. The CDR3 has the sequence CASSPGIYGYTF. The nucleotide sequence is given as TGTGCCAGCAGTCCAGGAATCTATGGCTACACCTTC.